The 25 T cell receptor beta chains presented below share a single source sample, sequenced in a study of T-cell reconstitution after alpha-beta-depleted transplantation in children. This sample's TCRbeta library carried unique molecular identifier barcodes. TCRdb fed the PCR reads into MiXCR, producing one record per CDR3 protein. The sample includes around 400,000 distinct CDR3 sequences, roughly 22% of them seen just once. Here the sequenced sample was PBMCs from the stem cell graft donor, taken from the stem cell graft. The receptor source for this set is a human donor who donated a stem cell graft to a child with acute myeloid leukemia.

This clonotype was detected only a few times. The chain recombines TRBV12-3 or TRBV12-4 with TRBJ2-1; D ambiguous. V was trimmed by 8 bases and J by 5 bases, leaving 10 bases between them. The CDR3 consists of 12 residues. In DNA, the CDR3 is TGTGCCAGCCGTCTAAGGGACAATGAGCAGTTCTTC. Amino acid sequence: CASRLRDNEQFF.

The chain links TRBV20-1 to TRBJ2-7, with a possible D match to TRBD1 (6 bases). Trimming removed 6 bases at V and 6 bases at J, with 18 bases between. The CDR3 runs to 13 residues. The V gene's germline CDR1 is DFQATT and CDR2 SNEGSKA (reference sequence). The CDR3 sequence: CSAPAHRAGEQYF. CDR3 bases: TGCAGTGCGCCGGCCCACAGGGCGGGCGAGCAGTACTTC.

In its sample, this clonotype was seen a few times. The CDR3 reads CSARWATDTQYF. In DNA form, the CDR3 reads TGCAGTGCCCGGTGGGCCACAGATACGCAGTATTTT. The V gene is TRBV20-1, the J gene TRBJ2-3; D is undetermined. Germline CDR1 is DFQATT and CDR2 is SNEGSKA (reference sequence). The CDR3 is made up of 12 amino acids. V dropped 6 bases and J dropped 2 bases, with 9 bases sitting between them.

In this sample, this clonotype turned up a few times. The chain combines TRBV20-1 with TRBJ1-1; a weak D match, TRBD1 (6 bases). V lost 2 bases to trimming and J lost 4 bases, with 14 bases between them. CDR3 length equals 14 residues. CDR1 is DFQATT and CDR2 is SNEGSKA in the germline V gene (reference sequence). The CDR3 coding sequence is TGCAGTGCTAGACGGGCAGGGGATACCACTGAAGCTTTCTTT. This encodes CSARRAGDTTEAFF.

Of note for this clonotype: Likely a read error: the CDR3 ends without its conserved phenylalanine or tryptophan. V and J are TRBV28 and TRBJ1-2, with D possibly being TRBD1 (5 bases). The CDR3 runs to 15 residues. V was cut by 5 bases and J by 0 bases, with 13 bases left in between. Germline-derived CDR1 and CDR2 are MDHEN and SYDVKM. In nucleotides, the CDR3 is TGTGCCAGCAGTCCAGGGTCCTTAGCTAACTATGGCTACACCATC. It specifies CASSPGSLANYGYTI.

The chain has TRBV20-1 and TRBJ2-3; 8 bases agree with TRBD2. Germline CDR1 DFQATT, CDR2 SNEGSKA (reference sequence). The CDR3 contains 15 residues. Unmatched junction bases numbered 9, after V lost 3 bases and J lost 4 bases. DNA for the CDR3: TGCAGTGCTAGTGCCGAGCGGGAGATCCCAGATACGCAGTATTTT. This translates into CSASAEREIPDTQYF.

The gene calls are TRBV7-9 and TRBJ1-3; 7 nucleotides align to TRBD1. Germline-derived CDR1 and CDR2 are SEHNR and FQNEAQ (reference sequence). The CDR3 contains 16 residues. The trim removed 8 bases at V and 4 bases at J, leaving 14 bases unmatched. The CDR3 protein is CASRDSTGVFGNTIYF. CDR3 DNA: TGTGCCAGCCGTGATTCTACAGGGGTCTTCGGAAACACCATATATTTT.

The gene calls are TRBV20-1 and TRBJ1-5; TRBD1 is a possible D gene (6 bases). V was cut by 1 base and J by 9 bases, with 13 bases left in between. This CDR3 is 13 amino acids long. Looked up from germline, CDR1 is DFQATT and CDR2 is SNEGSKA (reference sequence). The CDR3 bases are TGCAGTGCTAGAGCGTCGGGGGCCGGGCCCCAGCATTTT. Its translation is CSARASGAGPQHF.

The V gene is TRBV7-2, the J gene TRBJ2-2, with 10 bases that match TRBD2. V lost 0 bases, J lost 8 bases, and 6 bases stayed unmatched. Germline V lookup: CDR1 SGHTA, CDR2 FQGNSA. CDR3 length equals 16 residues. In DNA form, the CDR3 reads TGTGCCAGCAGCTTAGCGCTCCTAGCGGGAGCGGGGGAGCTGTTTTTT. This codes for CASSLALLAGAGELFF.

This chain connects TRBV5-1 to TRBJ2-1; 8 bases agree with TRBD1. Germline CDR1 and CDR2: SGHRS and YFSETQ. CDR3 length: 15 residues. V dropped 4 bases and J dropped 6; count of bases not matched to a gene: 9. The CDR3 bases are TGCGCCAGCAGCCCACGACAGGGGCCGCCCAATGAGCAGTTCTTC. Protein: CASSPRQGPPNEQFF.

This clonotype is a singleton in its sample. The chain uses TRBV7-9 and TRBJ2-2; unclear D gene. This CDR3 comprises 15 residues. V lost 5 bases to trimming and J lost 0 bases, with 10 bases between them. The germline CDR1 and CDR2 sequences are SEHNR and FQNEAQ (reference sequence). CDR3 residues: CASSQDYSNTGELFF. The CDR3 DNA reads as TGTGCCAGCAGCCAAGATTACTCGAACACCGGGGAGCTGTTTTTT.

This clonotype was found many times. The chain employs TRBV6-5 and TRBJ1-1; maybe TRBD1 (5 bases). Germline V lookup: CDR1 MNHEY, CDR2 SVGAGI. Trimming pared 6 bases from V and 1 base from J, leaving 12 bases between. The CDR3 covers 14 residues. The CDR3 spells CASSLQGRNTEAFF. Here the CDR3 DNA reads TGTGCCAGCAGCCTTCAGGGACGGAACACTGAAGCTTTCTTT.

CDR3 region: CASSQGVGLAGYEQFF. The CDR3 coding sequence is TGTGCCAGCAGCCAGGGAGTGGGACTAGCGGGATATGAGCAGTTCTTC. V usage is TRBV7-6 and J usage is TRBJ2-1; 13 positions match TRBD2. The CDR3 covers 16 residues. The ends lost 5 bases at V and 8 bases at J; junction bases unmatched: 9. Germline CDR1 reads SGHVS; CDR2 reads FNYEAQ.

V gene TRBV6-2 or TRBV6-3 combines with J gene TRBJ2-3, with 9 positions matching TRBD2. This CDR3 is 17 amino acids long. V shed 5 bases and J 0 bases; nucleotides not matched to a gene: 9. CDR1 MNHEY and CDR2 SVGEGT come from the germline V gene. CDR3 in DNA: TGTGCCAGCAGTCGCCTGGCGACTAGCGGTAGCACAGATACGCAGTATTTT. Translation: CASSRLATSGSTDTQYF.

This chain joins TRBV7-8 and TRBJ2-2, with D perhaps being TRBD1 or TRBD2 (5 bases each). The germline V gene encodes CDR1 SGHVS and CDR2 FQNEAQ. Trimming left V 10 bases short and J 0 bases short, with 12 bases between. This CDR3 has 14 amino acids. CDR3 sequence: CAIKGTTNTGELFF. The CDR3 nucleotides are TGTGCCATCAAGGGGACCACGAACACCGGGGAGCTGTTTTTT. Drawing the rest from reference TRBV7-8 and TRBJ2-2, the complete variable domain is GAGVSQSPRYKVAKRGQDVALRCDPISGHVSLFWYQQALGQGPEFLTYFQNEAQLDKSGLPSDRFFAERPEGSVSTLKIQRTQQEDSAVYLCAIKGTTNTGELFFGEGSRLTVL.

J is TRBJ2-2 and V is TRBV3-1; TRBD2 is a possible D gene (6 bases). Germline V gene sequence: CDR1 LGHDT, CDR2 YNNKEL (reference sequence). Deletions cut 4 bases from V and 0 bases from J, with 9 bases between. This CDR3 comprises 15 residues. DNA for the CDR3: TGTGCCAGCAGCCCGGGACTTTCGAACACCGGGGAGCTGTTTTTT. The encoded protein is CASSPGLSNTGELFF.

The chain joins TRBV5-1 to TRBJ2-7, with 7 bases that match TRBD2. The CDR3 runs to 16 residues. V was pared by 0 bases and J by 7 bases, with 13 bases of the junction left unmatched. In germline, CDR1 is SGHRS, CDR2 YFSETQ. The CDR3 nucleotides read TGCGCCAGCAGCTTGGAGGGGCTAGCGGCCGCGGGGGAGCAGTACTTC. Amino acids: CASSLEGLAAAGEQYF.

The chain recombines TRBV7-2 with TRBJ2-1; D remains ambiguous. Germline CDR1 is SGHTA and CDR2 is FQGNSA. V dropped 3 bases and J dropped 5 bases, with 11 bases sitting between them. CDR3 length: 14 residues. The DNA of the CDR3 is TGTGCCAGCAGCTTGTCCGTCCTAGACAATGAGCAGTTCTTC. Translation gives CASSLSVLDNEQFF.

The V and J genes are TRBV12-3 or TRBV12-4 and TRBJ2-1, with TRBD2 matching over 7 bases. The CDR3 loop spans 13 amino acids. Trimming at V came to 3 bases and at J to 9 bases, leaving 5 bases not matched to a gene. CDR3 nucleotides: TGTGCCAGCAGTTTCGCTAGCGGAAGTGAGCAGTTCTTC. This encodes CASSFASGSEQFF.

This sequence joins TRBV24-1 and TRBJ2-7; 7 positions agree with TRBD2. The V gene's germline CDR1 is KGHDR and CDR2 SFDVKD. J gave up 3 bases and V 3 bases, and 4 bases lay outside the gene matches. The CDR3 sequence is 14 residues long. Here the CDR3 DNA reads TGTGCCACCAGTGATACCAGCGGGGACTACGAGCAGTACTTC. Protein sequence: CATSDTSGDYEQYF.

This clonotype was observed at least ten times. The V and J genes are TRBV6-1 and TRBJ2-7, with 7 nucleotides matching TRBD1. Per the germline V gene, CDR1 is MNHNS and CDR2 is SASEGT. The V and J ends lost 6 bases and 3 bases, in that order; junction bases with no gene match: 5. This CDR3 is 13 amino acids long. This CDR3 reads CASRGQGVYEQYF. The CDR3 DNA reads TGTGCCAGCAGAGGGCAGGGGGTCTACGAGCAGTACTTC.

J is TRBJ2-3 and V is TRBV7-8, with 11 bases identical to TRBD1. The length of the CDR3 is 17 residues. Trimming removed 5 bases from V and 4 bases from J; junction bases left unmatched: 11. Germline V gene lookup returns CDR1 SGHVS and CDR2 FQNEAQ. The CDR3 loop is CASSLPPGTGGADTQYF. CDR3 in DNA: TGTGCCAGCAGCCTACCCCCCGGGACAGGGGGTGCAGATACGCAGTATTTT.

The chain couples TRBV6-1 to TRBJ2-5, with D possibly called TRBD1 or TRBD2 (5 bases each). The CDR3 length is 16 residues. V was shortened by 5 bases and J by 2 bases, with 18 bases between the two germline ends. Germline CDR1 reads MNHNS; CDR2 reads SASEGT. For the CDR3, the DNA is TGTGCCAGCAGTCTCGGGGCAGGGAGTAGGCAAGAGACCCAGTACTTC. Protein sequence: CASSLGAGSRQETQYF.

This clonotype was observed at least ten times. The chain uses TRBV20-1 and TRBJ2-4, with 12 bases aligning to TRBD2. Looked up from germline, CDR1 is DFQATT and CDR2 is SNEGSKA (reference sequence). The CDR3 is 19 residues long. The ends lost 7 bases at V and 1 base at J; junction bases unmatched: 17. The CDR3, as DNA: TGCAGTGGCCTAGGGCCTAGCGGGAGGGCGAGGACTGCCAAAAACATTCAGTACTTC. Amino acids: CSGLGPSGRARTAKNIQYF.

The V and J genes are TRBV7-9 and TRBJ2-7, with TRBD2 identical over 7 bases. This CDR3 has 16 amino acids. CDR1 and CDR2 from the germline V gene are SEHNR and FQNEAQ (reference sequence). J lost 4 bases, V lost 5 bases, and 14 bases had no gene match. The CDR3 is CASSPMWISGPYEQYF. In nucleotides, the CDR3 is TGTGCCAGCAGCCCAATGTGGATTAGCGGGCCGTACGAGCAGTACTTC.